This T cell receptor (beta chain) was recorded in a study of T-cell memory formation after mild COVID-19. At the level of the study: TCR clusters showed largely donor specificity. Study-level results: Mainly in CM and EM were contracting CD4+ clones; CD8+ were in EMRA. Memory sampled before infection contained some responding clones, suggesting cross-reactive memory joined.

This CDR3 spans 15 amino acids. Germline V lookup: CDR1 SSHAT, CDR2 FNYEAQ (reference sequence). About this clonotype itself: The antigen remains undetermined. Germline and junction disagree at one end, which may indicate a read error.

TCRdb itself ran the 5' RACE reads through MiXCR, one entry per CDR3 protein. The data show roughly 190,000 distinct CDR3 sequences, around 25% seen once. The sequenced material came from PBMCs or a T cell subset sorted from them (not recorded which). This TCR was sampled from an adult woman who had mild COVID-19 (a few samples of this study predate the infection). Cell type and time point are not known. V and J are TRBV7-7 and TRBJ2-1; possibly TRBD2 for D (6 bases). The CDR3, as DNA: TGTGCTAGCAGCTTAGCTAGCGTGGGCTACAATGAGCAGTTCTTC. This gives the protein CASSLASVGYNEQFF.